The clone carrying this T cell receptor beta chain appeared many times. Germline lookup yields CDR1 KGHDR and CDR2 SFDVKD. The trim removed 4 bases at V and 8 bases at J, leaving 5 bases unmatched. This CDR3 comprises 14 residues. There were TCR beta CDR3 regions amplified from RNA transcripts. When the TCR CDR3 underwent first-round RT-PCR, the HTBI primer set was used. TCRdb ran MiXCR on the multiplex PCR reads and lists one entry per CDR3 protein. The sample gives about 410,000 distinct CDR3 sequences, roughly 15% of which show up once; over 10% is in the top ten. This sample stems from a study of T cells in Graves' hyperthyroidism and ophthalmopathy.

The gene calls are TRBV24-1 and TRBJ1-4, with 8 bases identical to TRBD1. The sample taken for sequencing was blood. The receptor was derived from a man younger than 35 with Graves' ophthalmopathy. The CDR3 sequence: CATSDGQGGEKLFF. CDR3 DNA: TGTGCCACCAGTGACGGACAGGGAGGCGAAAAACTGTTTTTT.